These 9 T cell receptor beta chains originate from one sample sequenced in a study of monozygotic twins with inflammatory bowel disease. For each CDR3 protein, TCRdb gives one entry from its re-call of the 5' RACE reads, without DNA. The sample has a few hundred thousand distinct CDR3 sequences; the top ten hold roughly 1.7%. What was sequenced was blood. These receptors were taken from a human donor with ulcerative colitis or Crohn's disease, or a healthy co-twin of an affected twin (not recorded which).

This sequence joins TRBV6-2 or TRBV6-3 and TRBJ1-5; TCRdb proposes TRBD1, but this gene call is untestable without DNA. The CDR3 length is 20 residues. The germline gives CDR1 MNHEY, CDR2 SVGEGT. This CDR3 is CASSWTGLPPTEVSNQPQHF.

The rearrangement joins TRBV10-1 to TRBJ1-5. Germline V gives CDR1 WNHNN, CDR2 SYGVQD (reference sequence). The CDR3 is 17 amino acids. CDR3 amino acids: CASSESTAVNSNQPQHF.

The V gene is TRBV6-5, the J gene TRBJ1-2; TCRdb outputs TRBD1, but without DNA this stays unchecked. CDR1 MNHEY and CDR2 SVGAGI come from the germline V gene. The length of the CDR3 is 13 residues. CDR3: CASRTGGGYGYTF.

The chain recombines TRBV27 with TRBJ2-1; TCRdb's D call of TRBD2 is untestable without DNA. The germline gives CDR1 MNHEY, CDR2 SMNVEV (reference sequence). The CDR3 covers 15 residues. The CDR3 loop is CASSALAGGNNEQFF.

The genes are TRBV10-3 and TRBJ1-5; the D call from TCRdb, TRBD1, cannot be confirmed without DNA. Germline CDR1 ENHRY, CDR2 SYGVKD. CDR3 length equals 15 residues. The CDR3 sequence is CAISKDRGLGQPQHF.

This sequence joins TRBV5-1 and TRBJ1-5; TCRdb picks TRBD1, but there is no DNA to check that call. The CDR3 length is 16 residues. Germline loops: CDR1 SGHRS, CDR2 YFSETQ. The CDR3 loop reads CASSIPGHLMNQPQHF.

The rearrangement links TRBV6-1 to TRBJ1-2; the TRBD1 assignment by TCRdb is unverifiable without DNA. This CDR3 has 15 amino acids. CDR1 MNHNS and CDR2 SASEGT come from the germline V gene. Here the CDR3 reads CASSITGTGNYGYTF.

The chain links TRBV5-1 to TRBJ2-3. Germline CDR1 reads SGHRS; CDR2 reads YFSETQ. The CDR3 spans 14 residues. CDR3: CASSFSAYTDTQYF.

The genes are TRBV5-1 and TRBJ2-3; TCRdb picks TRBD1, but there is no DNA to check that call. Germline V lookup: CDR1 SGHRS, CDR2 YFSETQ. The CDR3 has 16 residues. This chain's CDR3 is CASSPSGQGPGDTQYF.